This T cell receptor beta chain was profiled in a study of T-cell reconstitution after alpha-beta-depleted transplantation in children (dated by TCRdb to 2016 to 2018). Study-wide context: The study quantitatively tracked T-cell immune reconstitution after TCRalphabeta/CD19-depleted allogeneic hematopoietic cell transplantation in children using TCR repertoire profiling.

The protocol used for the library was PCR. TCRdb names Illumina HiSeq 2500 as the instrument used. TCR library preparation used molecular barcoding, with unique molecular identifiers applied to normalize quantification of the TCRbeta repertoire. The raw public reads went through TCRdb reprocessing: fastp at Q25, MiXCR clone calling, in-frame beta chains kept. Each CDR3 protein gets just one entry, which takes the most common genes and DNA from the rows behind it. The sample table lists some 500,000 distinct CDR3 sequences, approximately 29% of them with a count of one. In total, the top ten clones hold 2.4% of the sample. This clonotype was recorded a few times. Its antigen is not yet known. No quality values exist for individual bases; no much larger clone is one base distant. The sequences come from PBMCs from the stem cell graft donor, collected from the stem cell graft. The receptor comes from a human donor who donated a stem cell graft to a child with aplastic anemia.

The CDR3 in this case is CASSPRDSLATQYF. The sequenced DNA: TGTGCCAGCAGTCCGCGGGACTCCCTCGCTACGCAGTATTTT. The sequence is built from TRBV7-2 and TRBJ2-3; perhaps TRBD2 is the D gene, with 6 bases matching. Based on the germline V gene, the CDR1 and CDR2 sequences are SGHTA and FQGNSA. From the cysteine through the phenylalanine, the CDR3 covers 14 amino acids. The kept DNA is CDR3 alone, 42 bases in frame from the first base. The V and J ends are trimmed by 6 bases and 8 bases, leaving 18 bases between them.